A single sample is the source of the 30 T cell receptor beta chains below, sequenced in a study of identifying expanded T cells in peripheral blood. Sequenced by immunoSEQ multiplex PCR; TCRdb stores in-frame clones only, minus some. The sample has about 94,000 clones, approximately 91% seen once. The sequencing sample was made of blood. The receptors originated from a person aged 18-70 years in good health.

The chain employs TRBV7-9 and TRBJ1-1, with D maybe TRBD1 (5 bases). The germline V and J ends were trimmed by 6 bases and 9 bases, with 17 bases remaining between them. Germline V CDR1 and CDR2: SEHNR, FQNEAQ (reference sequence). This CDR3 region has 13 residues. As DNA, the CDR3 is TGTGCCAGCAGGCCCACAGGTGATGTGAAAGCTTTCTTT. It yields the protein CASRPTGDVKAFF.

The rearrangement links TRBV4-3 to TRBJ2-7, with TRBD2 identical over 9 bases. Per the germline V gene, CDR1 is LGHNA and CDR2 is YSLEER. V trimming: 3 bases; J trimming: 3 bases; junction bases outside the gene matches: 6. This CDR3 spans 15 amino acids. This CDR3 reads CASSHYTSGLYEQYF. CDR3 sequence (DNA): TGCGCCAGCAGCCATTATACTAGCGGGCTCTACGAGCAGTACTTC.

This clone was counted between two and nine times. The rearrangement uses TRBV10-3 and TRBJ1-2, with TRBD1 matching 8 bases. J gave up 6 bases and V 10 bases, and 10 bases lay outside the gene matches. Germline V CDR1 and CDR2: ENHRY, SYGVKD. This CDR3 is 13 amino acids long. CDR3 DNA sequence: TGTGCCACCCAGGACAGGGTGGAGGATGGCTACACCTTC. Translated: CATQDRVEDGYTF.

V is TRBV7-9 and J is TRBJ1-6; TRBD1 might be the D (6 bases). V lost 1 base to trimming and J lost 10 bases, with 8 bases between them. In germline, CDR1 is SEHNR, CDR2 FQNEAQ (reference sequence). CDR3 length: 13 residues. The CDR3, as DNA: TGTGCCAGCAGCTTAGTGGGGGCCTCACCCCTCCACTTT. Encoded protein: CASSLVGASPLHF.

The chain has TRBV6-1 and TRBJ1-2; D unclear. The CDR3 consists of 14 residues. Per germline, CDR1 MNHNS and CDR2 SASEGT. V was cut by 1 base and J by 3 bases, with 9 bases left in between. The DNA of the CDR3 is TGTGCCAGCAGTGAAGTAGGAGGGCACTATGGCTACACCTTC. Its protein product is CASSEVGGHYGYTF.

The chain is built from TRBV5-1 and TRBJ2-3, with 9 bases matching TRBD1. The germline CDR1 and CDR2 sequences are SGHRS and YFSETQ. The trim removed 0 bases at V and 4 bases at J, leaving 6 bases unmatched. The CDR3 extends over 16 amino acids. The DNA of the CDR3 is TGCGCCAGCAGCTTGGCTGGGACAGGGTCGCCAGATACGCAGTATTTT. It translates to CASSLAGTGSPDTQYF.

The chain employs TRBV7-2 and TRBJ2-7; D is uncertain. Per germline, CDR1 SGHTA and CDR2 FQGNSA. The CDR3 length is 11 residues. V lost 8 bases and J 7 bases, leaving 12 bases between the germline ends. This chain's CDR3 is CASGTPAEQYF. The CDR3 region has the DNA TGTGCCAGCGGCACCCCGGCGGAGCAGTACTTC.

V gene TRBV6-1 combines with J gene TRBJ1-4; TRBD1 aligns across 8 bases. The CDR3 has 14 residues. In germline, CDR1 is MNHNS, CDR2 SASEGT. With V trimmed by 5 bases and J by 8 bases, 7 bases remained unmatched. The CDR3 DNA sequence: TGTGCCAGCAGTTCCTACAGGGGGTTGGAAAAACTGTTTTTT. It yields the protein CASSSYRGLEKLFF.

The chain's CDR3 is CASSEGSRSGTF. The CDR3 bases are TGTGCCAGCAGTGAAGGCTCCCGAAGTGGCACCTTC. This chain uses TRBV6-1 with TRBJ1-2; D is unclear. With 1 base removed from V and 13 bases from J, the gap between germline ends came to 13 bases. The CDR3 consists of 12 residues. CDR1 and CDR2 from the germline V gene are MNHNS and SASEGT.

The chain has TRBV6-5 and TRBJ1-1, with no clear D. The CDR3 totals 13 residues. In germline, CDR1 is MNHEY, CDR2 SVGAGI. Trimming took off 3 bases at V and 2 bases at J, with 7 bases between the two ends. CDR3 sequence reads: CASSYEGNTEAFF. Here the CDR3 DNA reads TGTGCCAGCAGTTATGAGGGAAACACTGAAGCTTTCTTT.

The V and J genes are TRBV18 and TRBJ1-2, with D perhaps TRBD1 (5 bases). Trimming stripped 6 bases from V and 8 bases from J, with 22 bases between. This CDR3 region has 15 residues. Germline lookup yields CDR1 KGHSH and CDR2 LQKENI. This CDR3 reads CASSPDLQGRGGYTF. For the CDR3, the DNA is TGTGCCAGCTCCCCTGACCTTCAGGGCCGGGGAGGCTACACCTTC. Drawing the rest from reference TRBV18 and TRBJ1-2, the complete variable domain is NAGVMQNPRHLVRRRGQEARLRCSPMKGHSHVYWYRQLPEEGLKFMVYLQKENIIDESGMPKERFSAEFPKEGPSILRIQQVVRGDSAAYFCASSPDLQGRGGYTFGSGTRLTVV.

The chain couples TRBV14 to TRBJ2-1, with TRBD2 matching over 9 bases. With V trimmed by 2 bases and J by 15 bases, 14 bases remained unmatched. This CDR3 is 15 amino acids long. Germline V gene sequence: CDR1 SGHDN, CDR2 FVKESK. The CDR3 loop reads CASSQSPAGGSPRFF. The CDR3 region has the DNA TGTGCCAGCAGCCAATCCCCTGCGGGAGGGTCCCCTCGGTTCTTC.

The rearrangement joins TRBV6-5 to TRBJ1-2, with 7 nucleotides matching TRBD1. The CDR3 loop spans 15 amino acids. Germline loops: CDR1 MNHEY, CDR2 SVGAGI. The ends lost 0 bases at V and 2 bases at J; junction bases unmatched: 3. The CDR3 nucleotides read TGTGCCAGCAGTTACTCGGACAGGTCAAACTATGGCTACACCTTC. Its translation is CASSYSDRSNYGYTF.

The chain combines TRBV29-1 with TRBJ1-2; 8 bases line up with TRBD1. The ends lost 5 bases at V and 5 bases at J; junction bases unmatched: 7. The CDR3 length is 13 residues. Looked up from germline, CDR1 is SQVTM and CDR2 is ANQGSEA. CDR3 sequence: CSVRQGAGYGYTF. Here the CDR3 DNA reads TGCAGCGTTCGGCAGGGGGCAGGATATGGCTACACCTTC.

The CDR3 here is CAISEGQGNTEAFF. The CDR3 region has the DNA TGTGCCATCAGTGAAGGGCAGGGGAACACTGAAGCTTTCTTT. This chain links TRBV10-3 with TRBJ1-1, with D possibly being TRBD1 (5 bases). The CDR3 runs to 14 residues. Deletions cut 3 bases from V and 1 base from J, with 9 bases between. Germline V gene lookup returns CDR1 ENHRY and CDR2 SYGVKD.

The chain carries TRBV25-1 and TRBJ2-7, with 14 nucleotides matching TRBD2. Germline loops: CDR1 MGHDK, CDR2 SYGVNS. This CDR3 comprises 17 residues. The V and J ends lost 5 bases and 4 bases, in that order; junction bases with no gene match: 10. CDR3 nucleotide sequence: TGTGCCAGCAGTTACAGTGGGACTAGCGGGAGAGGGTACGAGCAGTACTTC. Amino acids: CASSYSGTSGRGYEQYF.

To note about this clone: The same CDR3 can be traced to other DNA sequences in this sample. The rearrangement uses TRBV2 and TRBJ2-1, with 15 nucleotides matching TRBD2. CDR1 SNHLY and CDR2 FYNNEI come from the germline V gene. The CDR3 contains 17 residues. J gave up 7 bases and V 4 bases, and 8 bases lay outside the gene matches. The CDR3 nucleotides read TGTGCCAGCAGTGCAACTGGGACTAGCGGGGGGAGGAATGAGCAGTTCTTC. Its protein is CASSATGTSGGRNEQFF.

The chain links TRBV6-5 to TRBJ1-1; maybe TRBD1 (6 bases). The V end lost 6 bases, the J end lost 6 bases, and 17 bases lay between the germline ends. Germline lookup yields CDR1 MNHEY and CDR2 SVGAGI. This CDR3 is 14 amino acids long. The DNA for the CDR3 is TGTGCCAGCAGGTTCTACAGGGTAGGCTCTGAAGCTTTCTTT. Translated, it gives CASRFYRVGSEAFF.

In the case of this clone: Other DNA sequences from this sample encode an identical CDR3 as well. J is TRBJ1-3 and V is TRBV6-5; D is unclear. Germline V gene lookup returns CDR1 MNHEY and CDR2 SVGAGI. Trimming took 2 bases from V and 4 from J, leaving 9 bases between them. The CDR3 runs to 14 residues. CDR3 loop: CASSYGLGGNTIYF. The CDR3 DNA reads TGTGCCAGCAGTTACGGACTTGGAGGAAACACCATATATTTT.

This clone was picked up one time. The J gene is TRBJ2-7, the V gene TRBV11-3, with D tentatively TRBD1 (6 bases). V lost 3 bases and J lost 5, with 14 bases in between. CDR3 length equals 14 residues. Germline assignment: CDR1 SGHNT and CDR2 YENEEA. The DNA for the CDR3 is TGTGCCAGCAGCTTCGCACAGGGACGCAACGAGCAGTACTTC. Protein sequence: CASSFAQGRNEQYF.

This chain links TRBV5-1 with TRBJ2-1; TRBD1 matches at 8 bases. The V gene end was trimmed by 3 bases and the J gene end by 8 bases; junction bases not matched to a gene: 7. Per germline, CDR1 SGHRS and CDR2 YFSETQ. This CDR3 is built from 14 residues. The chain's CDR3 is CASSSGQGNYEQFF. In DNA, the CDR3 is TGCGCCAGCAGCTCCGGACAGGGTAACTATGAGCAGTTCTTC.

V gene TRBV19 combines with J gene TRBJ2-7; unclear D gene. There are 11 residues in the CDR3. Per the germline V gene, CDR1 is LNHDA and CDR2 is SQIVND (reference sequence). V lost 5 bases to trimming and J lost 2 bases, with 4 bases between them. The CDR3 DNA follows: TGTGCCAGTAGTGATACCTACGAGCAGTACTTC. It encodes CASSDTYEQYF.

V usage is TRBV29-1 and J usage is TRBJ2-4, with D tentatively TRBD2 (6 bases). CDR1 is SQVTM, CDR2 ANQGSEA, per germline. The CDR3 runs to 14 residues. Trimming cost V 3 bases and J 1 base, with 10 bases left between them. The CDR3 DNA reads TGCAGCGTTGATGTTCGGGGGGCCAAAAACATTCAGTACTTC. Its translation is CSVDVRGAKNIQYF.

V and J are TRBV9 and TRBJ2-7, with a weak D call TRBD2 (6 bases). The CDR3 is 16 amino acids. The V end was cut by 0 bases, the J end by 1 base, with 14 bases between. The germline gives CDR1 SGDLS, CDR2 YYNGEE. The CDR3 sequence: CASSVGRGPISYEQYF. The CDR3 bases are TGTGCCAGCAGCGTAGGGAGGGGCCCCATATCCTACGAGCAGTACTTC.

The rearrangement uses TRBV9 and TRBJ1-1; D not resolved. Trimming stripped 0 bases from V and 4 bases from J, with 10 bases between. Germline lookup yields CDR1 SGDLS and CDR2 YYNGEE. The CDR3 is 14 residues long. The CDR3 loop reads CASSVVSKATEAFF. CDR3 in DNA: TGTGCCAGCAGCGTAGTGTCAAAGGCCACTGAAGCTTTCTTT.

This clone appeared once. The J gene is TRBJ1-4, the V gene TRBV2; D is unresolved. CDR1 and CDR2 from the germline V gene are SNHLY and FYNNEI. The CDR3 is 15 amino acids. Between the trimmed V and J ends, which lost 4 bases and 8 bases, there was a span of 17 bases. The CDR3 bases are TGTGCCAGCAGTGTTGGGTATCGGGGTGAAGAAAAACTGTTTTTT. It encodes CASSVGYRGEEKLFF. Looking up the rest from reference TRBV2 and TRBJ1-4 gives the full variable domain: EPEVTQTPSHQVTQMGQEVILRCVPISNHLYFYWYRQILGQKVEFLVSFYNNEISEKSEIFDDQFSVERPDGSNFTLKIRSTKLEDSAMYFCASSVGYRGEEKLFFGSGTQLSVL.

This clone has a handful of counts. At one of its ends the junction is not consistent with the germline gene, which may arise from a read error. The V call is TRBV5-4, the J call TRBJ2-5; no definite D call. Germline V CDR1 and CDR2: SGHNT, YYREEE (reference sequence). This CDR3 comprises 15 residues. For the CDR3, the DNA is TGCGCCAGCAGCCAAGATGCGGCGTACCAAGAGACCCAGTACTTC. Protein sequence: CASSQDAAYQETQYF.

The rearrangement joins TRBV10-2 to TRBJ1-1; no definite D call. The CDR3 is 13 residues long. Germline V lookup: CDR1 WSHSY, CDR2 SAAADI. V was clipped by 6 bases and J by 0 bases, with 8 bases between them. The CDR3 nucleotides are TGCGCCAGCAGAGTTCAGGTGAACACTGAAGCTTTCTTT. Its protein product is CASRVQVNTEAFF.

The chain recombines TRBV21-1 with TRBJ1-5; the D call TRBD1 from the table was never checked on the DNA. TRBV21-1 counts as a pseudogene. The CDR3 loop spans 17 amino acids. CDR3 DNA: TGTGCCAGCAGCAGCTCGAAGAGGACAGGGGCGAATCAGCCCCAGCATTTT. Translated: CASSSSKRTGANQPQHF.

V and J are TRBV19 and TRBJ2-7; the D gene is possibly TRBD2 (5 bases). Germline CDR1 and CDR2: LNHDA and SQIVND (reference sequence). This CDR3 is built from 13 residues. Trimming shortened V by 3 bases and J by 6 bases, and 12 bases separated the two germline ends. CDR3 nucleotide sequence: TGTGCCAGTAGTATGACTGTCCGGGGCGAGCAGTACTTC. Amino acids: CASSMTVRGEQYF.